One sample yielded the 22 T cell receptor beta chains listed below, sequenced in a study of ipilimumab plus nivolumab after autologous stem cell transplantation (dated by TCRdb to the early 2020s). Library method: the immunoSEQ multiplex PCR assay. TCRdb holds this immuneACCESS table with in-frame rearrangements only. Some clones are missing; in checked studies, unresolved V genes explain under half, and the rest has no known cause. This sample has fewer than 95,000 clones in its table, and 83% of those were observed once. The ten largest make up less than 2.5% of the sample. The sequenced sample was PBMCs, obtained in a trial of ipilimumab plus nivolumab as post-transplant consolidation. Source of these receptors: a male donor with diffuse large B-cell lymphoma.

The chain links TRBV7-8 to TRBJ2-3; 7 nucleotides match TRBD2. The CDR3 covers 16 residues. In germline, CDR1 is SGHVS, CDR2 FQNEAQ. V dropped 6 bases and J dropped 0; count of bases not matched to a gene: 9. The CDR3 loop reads CASRLASGTSTDTQYF. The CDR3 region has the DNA TGTGCCAGCAGACTCGCAAGCGGGACTAGCACAGATACGCAGTATTTT.

In DNA, the CDR3 is TGTGCCAGCAGTGAAGCCGTACGGCCGACCCAGTACTTC. It specifies CASSEAVRPTQYF. The chain couples TRBV6-1 to TRBJ2-5; unclear D gene. CDR3 size: 13 residues. V was pared by 0 bases and J by 7 bases, with 9 bases between. Germline CDR1 reads MNHNS; CDR2 reads SASEGT.

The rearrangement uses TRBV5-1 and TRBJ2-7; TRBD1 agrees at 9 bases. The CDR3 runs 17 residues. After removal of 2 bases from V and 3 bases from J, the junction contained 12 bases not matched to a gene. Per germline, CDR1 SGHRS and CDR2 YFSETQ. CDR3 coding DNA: TGCGCCAGCAGCTTACCGGGACAGGGTTCGGGAGACTACGAGCAGTACTTC. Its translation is CASSLPGQGSGDYEQYF. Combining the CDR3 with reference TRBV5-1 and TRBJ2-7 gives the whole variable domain KAGVTQTPRYLIKTRGQQVTLSCSPISGHRSVSWYQQTPGQGLQFLFEYFSETQRNKGNFPGRFSGRQFSNSRSEMNVSTLELGDSALYLCASSLPGQGSGDYEQYFGPGTRLTVT.

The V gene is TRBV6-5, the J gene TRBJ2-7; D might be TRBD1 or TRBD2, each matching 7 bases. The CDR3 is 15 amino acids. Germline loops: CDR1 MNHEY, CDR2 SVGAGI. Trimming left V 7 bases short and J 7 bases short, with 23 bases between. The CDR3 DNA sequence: TGTGCCAGCACCCCCCCCGGGGCCAGGGGGGGTGAGCAGTACTTC. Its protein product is CASTPPGARGGEQYF.

The CDR3 loop reads CASSGNSWQPQHF. The CDR3 DNA is TGTGCCAGCAGTGGGAACAGCTGGCAGCCCCAGCATTTT. V usage is TRBV2 and J usage is TRBJ1-5; D unresolved. CDR3 size: 13 residues. Trimming cost V 4 bases and J 7 bases, with 11 bases left between them. CDR1 is SNHLY, CDR2 FYNNEI, per germline. Supplemented by reference TRBV2 and TRBJ1-5, the full variable domain reads EPEVTQTPSHQVTQMGQEVILRCVPISNHLYFYWYRQILGQKVEFLVSFYNNEISEKSEIFDDQFSVERPDGSNFTLKIRSTKLEDSAMYFCASSGNSWQPQHFGDGTRLSIL.

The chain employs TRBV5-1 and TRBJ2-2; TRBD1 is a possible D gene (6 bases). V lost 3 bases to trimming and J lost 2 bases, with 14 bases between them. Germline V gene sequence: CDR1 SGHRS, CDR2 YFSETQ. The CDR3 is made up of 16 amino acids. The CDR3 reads CASSSRGIRNTGELFF. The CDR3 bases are TGCGCCAGCAGCTCCAGGGGAATTCGAAACACCGGGGAGCTGTTTTTT.

CDR3 DNA sequence: TGTGCCATCAGTAGAGCGGGGGAGCTCGGTAATGAGCAGTTCTTC. Translated: CAISRAGELGNEQFF. The rearrangement uses TRBV10-3 and TRBJ2-1, with 8 bases identical to TRBD2. Per germline, CDR1 ENHRY and CDR2 SYGVKD. The CDR3 is 15 residues long. Germline trimming cut 5 bases from V and 7 bases from J; bases unmatched to any gene: 10.

The CDR3 loop is CASSVEHRYTF. The DNA of the CDR3 is TGTGCCAGCAGCGTAGAACATCGCTACACCTTC. The rearrangement links TRBV9 to TRBJ1-2; D is undetermined. CDR3 length: 11 residues. Trimming shortened V by 0 bases and J by 9 bases, and 6 bases separated the two germline ends. Germline V gene data show CDR1 as SGDLS and CDR2 as YYNGEE.

In DNA form, the CDR3 reads TGCGCCAGCAGCCGATCAGTGAACACTGAAGCTTTCTTT. This gives the protein CASSRSVNTEAFF. This chain joins TRBV4-3 and TRBJ1-1; D gene uncertain. CDR3 length: 13 amino acids. Deletions cut 4 bases from V and 0 bases from J, with 6 bases between. The germline V gene encodes CDR1 LGHNA and CDR2 YSLEER.

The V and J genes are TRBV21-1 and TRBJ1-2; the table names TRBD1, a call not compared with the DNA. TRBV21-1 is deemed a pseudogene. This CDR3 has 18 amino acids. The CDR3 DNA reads TGTGCCAGCAGCAAAGCGCTTTCGGGTTTCGGGACAGATGATGGCTACACCTTC. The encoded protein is CASSKALSGFGTDDGYTF.

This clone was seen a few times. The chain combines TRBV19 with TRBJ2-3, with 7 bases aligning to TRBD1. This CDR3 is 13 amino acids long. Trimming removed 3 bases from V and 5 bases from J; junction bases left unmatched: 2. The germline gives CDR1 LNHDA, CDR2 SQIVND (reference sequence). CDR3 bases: TGTGCCAGTAGTATGAGGGGGCGAGATACGCAGTATTTT. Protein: CASSMRGRDTQYF.

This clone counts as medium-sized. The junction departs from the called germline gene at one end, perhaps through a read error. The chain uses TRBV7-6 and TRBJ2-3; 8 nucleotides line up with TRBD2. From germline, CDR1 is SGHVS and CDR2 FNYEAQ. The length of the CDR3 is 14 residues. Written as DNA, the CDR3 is TGTGCCAGCAGCTTAATCCGCGGGGGGCCCATAAGGCATTTT. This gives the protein CASSLIRGGPIRHF.

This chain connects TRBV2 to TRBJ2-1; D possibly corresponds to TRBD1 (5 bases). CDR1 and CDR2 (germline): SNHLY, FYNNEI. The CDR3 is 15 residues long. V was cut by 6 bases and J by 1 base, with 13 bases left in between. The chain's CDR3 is CASSGRQQSYNEQFF. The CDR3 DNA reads TGTGCCAGCAGCGGAAGACAGCAATCCTACAATGAGCAGTTCTTC.

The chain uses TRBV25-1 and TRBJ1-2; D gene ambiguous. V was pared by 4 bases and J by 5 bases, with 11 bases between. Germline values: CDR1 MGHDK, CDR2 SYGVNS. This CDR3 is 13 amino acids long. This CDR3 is CASSGSPPYGYTF. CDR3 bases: TGTGCCAGCAGTGGTTCCCCTCCGTATGGCTACACCTTC.

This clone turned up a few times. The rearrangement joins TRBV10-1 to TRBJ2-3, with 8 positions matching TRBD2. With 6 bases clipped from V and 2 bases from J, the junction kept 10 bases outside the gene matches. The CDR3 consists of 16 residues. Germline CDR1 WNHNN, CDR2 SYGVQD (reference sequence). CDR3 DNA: TGCGCCAGCAGCTACGGGAGGGACGGATCCACAGATACGCAGTATTTT. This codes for CASSYGRDGSTDTQYF.

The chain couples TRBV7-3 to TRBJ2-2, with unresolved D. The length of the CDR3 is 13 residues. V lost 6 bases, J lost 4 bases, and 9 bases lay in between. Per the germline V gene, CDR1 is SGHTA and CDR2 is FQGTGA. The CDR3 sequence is CASRISGTGELFF. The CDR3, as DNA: TGTGCCAGCAGGATTTCAGGCACCGGGGAGCTGTTTTTT.

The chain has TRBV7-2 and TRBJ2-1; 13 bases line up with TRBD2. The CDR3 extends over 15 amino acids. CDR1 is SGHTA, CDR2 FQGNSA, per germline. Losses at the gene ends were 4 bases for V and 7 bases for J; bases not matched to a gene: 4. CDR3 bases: TGTGCCAGCAGCTCCTCGGGACTAGCGGGGAATGAGCAGTTCTTC. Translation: CASSSSGLAGNEQFF. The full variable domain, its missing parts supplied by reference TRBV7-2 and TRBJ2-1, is GAGVSQSPSNKVTEKGKDVELRCDPISGHTALYWYRQSLGQGLEFLIYFQGNSAPDKSGLPSDRFSAERTGGSVSTLTIQRTQQEDSAVYLCASSSSGLAGNEQFFGPGTRLTVL.

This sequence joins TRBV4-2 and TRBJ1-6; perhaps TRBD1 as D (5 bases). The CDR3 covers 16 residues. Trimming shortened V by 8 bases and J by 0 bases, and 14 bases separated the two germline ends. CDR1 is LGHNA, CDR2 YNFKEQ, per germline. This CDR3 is CASGVYGGSYNSPLHF. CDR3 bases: TGTGCCAGCGGGGTTTACGGGGGCTCCTATAATTCACCCCTCCACTTT.

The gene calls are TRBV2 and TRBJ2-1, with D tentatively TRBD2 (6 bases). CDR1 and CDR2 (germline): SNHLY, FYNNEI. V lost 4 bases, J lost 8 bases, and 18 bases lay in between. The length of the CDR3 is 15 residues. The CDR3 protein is CASSAGLLPWDEQFF. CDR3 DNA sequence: TGTGCCAGCAGTGCGGGACTCCTACCGTGGGATGAGCAGTTCTTC.

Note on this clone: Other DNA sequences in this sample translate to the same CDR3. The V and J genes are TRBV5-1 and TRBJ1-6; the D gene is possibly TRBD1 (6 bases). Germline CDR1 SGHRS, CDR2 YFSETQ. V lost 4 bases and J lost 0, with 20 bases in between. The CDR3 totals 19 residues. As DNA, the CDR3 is TGCGCCAGCAGCCCAAACCCCAGACAGGACAGCTCCTATAATTCACCCCTCCACTTT. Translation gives CASSPNPRQDSSYNSPLHF.

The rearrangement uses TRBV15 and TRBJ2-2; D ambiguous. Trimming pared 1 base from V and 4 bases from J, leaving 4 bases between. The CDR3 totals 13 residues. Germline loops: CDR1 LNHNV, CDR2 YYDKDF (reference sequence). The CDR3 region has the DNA TGTGCCACCAGCAGAGGATTCACCGGGGAGCTGTTTTTT. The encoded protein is CATSRGFTGELFF.

The CDR3 DNA follows: TGTGCCAGCAGCTTAGCGCCCAGGAAATTATACGAGCAGTACTTC. Protein: CASSLAPRKLYEQYF. J is TRBJ2-7 and V is TRBV7-2; no definite D call. The CDR3 has 15 amino acids. Trimming cost V 0 bases and J 4 bases, with 13 bases left between them. Germline-derived CDR1 and CDR2 are SGHTA and FQGNSA.